The clone carrying this TCR beta chain was counted between two and nine times. The antigen is not known. CDR1 SGHAT and CDR2 FQNNGV come from the germline V gene. CDR3 size: 15 residues. The V end lost 0 bases, the J end lost 0 bases, and 8 bases lay between the germline ends. The data belong to a study of cytomegalovirus exposure and HLA in healthy donors. Whole-study findings and limits: Overall, about 160 TCR beta chains were annotated as cytomegalovirus-associated. DRB1 had the most TCR associations and HLA-C the fewest, a later analysis found, with rates varying by HLA locus. It was only CMV serostatus that was available as immune exposure information. TCR beta sequences reportedly predicted most subjects' HLA-A and HLA-B alleles accurately.

PCR amplification relied on 60 Vbeta primers (plus 13 Jbeta primers). Here immunoSEQ multiplex PCR was the method, and the copy in TCRdb shows in-frame clones only, minus some. Of 65,000 to 100,000 clones detected, about four fifths appear once; the ten largest clones hold approximately 14%. This sequence was found in a woman between 40 and 50 years old in good health and CMV-seropositive. The rearrangement uses TRBV11-2 and TRBJ1-1; D gene uncertain. Sample: PBMCs. In DNA form, the CDR3 reads TGTGCCAGCAGCTTAGAGGAGGGTTTGAACACTGAAGCTTTCTTT. This codes for CASSLEEGLNTEAFF.